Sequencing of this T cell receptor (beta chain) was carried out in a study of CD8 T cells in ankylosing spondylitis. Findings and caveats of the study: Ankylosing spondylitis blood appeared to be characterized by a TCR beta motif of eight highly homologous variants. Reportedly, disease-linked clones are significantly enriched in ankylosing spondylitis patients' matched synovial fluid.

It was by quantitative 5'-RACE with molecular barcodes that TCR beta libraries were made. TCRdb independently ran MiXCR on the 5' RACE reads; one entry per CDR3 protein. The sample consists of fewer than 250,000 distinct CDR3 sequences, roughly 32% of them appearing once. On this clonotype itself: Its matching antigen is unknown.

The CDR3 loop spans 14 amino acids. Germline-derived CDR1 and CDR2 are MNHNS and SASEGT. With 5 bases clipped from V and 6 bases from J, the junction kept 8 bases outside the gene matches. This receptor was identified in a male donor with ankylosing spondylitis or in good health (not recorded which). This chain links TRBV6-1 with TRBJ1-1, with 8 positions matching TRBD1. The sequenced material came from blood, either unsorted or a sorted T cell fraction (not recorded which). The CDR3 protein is CASSIRGHGPEAFF. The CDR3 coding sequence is TGTGCCAGCAGTATCAGGGGGCACGGCCCTGAAGCTTTCTTT.